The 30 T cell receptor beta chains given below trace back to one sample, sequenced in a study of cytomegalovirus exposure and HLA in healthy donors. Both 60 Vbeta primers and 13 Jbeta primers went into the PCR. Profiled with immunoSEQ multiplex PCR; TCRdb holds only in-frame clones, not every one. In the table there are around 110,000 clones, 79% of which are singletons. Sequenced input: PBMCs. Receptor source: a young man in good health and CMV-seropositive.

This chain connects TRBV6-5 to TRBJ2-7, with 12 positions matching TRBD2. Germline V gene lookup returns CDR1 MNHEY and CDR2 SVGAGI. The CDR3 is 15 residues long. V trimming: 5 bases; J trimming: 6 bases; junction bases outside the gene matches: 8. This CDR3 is CASSNRLAGEGEQYF. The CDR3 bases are TGTGCCAGCAGTAACAGACTAGCGGGAGAGGGCGAGCAGTACTTC.

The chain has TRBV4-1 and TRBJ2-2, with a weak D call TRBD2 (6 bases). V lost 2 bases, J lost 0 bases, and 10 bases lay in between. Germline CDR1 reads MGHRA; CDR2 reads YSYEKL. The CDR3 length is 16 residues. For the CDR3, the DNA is TGCGCCAGCAGCCAATCCCCGGGGGCGAACACCGGGGAGCTGTTTTTT. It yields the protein CASSQSPGANTGELFF.

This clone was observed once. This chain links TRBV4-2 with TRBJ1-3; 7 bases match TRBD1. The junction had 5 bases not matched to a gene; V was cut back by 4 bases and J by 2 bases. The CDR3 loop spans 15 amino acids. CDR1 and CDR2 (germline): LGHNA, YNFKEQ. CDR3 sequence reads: CASSREGQPGNTIYF. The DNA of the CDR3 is TGTGCCAGCAGCCGAGAGGGACAGCCTGGAAACACCATATATTTT.

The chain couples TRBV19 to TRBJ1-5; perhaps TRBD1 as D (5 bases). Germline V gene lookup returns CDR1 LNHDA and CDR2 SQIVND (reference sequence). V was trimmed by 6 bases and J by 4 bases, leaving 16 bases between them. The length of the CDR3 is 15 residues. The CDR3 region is CASSPAGTHNQPQHF. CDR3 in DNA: TGTGCCAGTAGCCCCGCGGGGACCCATAATCAGCCCCAGCATTTT. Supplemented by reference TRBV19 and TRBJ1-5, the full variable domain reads DGGITQSPKYLFRKEGQNVTLSCEQNLNHDAMYWYRQDPGQGLRLIYYSQIVNDFQKGDIAEGYSVSREKKESFPLTVTSAQKNPTAFYLCASSPAGTHNQPQHFGDGTRLSIL.

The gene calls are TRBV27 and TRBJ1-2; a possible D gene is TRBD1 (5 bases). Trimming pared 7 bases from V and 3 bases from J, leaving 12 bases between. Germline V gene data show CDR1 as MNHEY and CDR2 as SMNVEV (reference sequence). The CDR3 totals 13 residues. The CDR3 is CASKEGRDYGYTF. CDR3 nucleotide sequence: TGTGCCAGCAAGGAGGGGCGCGACTATGGCTACACCTTC.

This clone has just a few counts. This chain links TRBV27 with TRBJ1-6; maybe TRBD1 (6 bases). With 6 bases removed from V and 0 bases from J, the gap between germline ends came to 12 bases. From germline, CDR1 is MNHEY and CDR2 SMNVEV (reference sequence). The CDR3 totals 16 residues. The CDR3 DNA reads TGTGCCAGCAGCACAGGGAGGGTCTCCTATAATTCACCCCTCCACTTT. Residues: CASSTGRVSYNSPLHF.

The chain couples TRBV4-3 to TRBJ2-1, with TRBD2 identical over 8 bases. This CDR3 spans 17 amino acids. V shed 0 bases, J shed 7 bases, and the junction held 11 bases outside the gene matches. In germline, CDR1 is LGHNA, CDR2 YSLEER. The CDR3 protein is CASSQDSTSGAGNEQFF. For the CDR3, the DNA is TGCGCCAGCAGCCAAGACTCAACTAGCGGAGCGGGGAATGAGCAGTTCTTC.

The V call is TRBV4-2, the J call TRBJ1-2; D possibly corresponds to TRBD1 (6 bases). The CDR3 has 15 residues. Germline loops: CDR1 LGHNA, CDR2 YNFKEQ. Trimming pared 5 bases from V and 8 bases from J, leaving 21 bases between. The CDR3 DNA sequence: TGTGCCAGCAGCGGTTGGACAGAAGATTACGACGGCTACACCTTC. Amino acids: CASSGWTEDYDGYTF.

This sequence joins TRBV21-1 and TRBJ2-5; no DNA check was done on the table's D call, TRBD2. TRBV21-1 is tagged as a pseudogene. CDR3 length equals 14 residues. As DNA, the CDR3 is TGTGCCAGCAGATCGAGGAGGTACCAAGAGACCCAGTACTTC. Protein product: CASRSRRYQETQYF.

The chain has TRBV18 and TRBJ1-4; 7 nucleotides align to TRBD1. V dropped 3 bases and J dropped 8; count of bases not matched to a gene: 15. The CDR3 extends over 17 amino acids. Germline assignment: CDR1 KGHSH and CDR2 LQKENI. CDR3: CASSPTFGQDGKEKLFF. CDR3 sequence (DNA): TGTGCCAGCTCACCCACCTTTGGACAGGACGGGAAAGAAAAACTGTTTTTT. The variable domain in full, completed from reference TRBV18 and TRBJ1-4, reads NAGVMQNPRHLVRRRGQEARLRCSPMKGHSHVYWYRQLPEEGLKFMVYLQKENIIDESGMPKERFSAEFPKEGPSILRIQQVVRGDSAAYFCASSPTFGQDGKEKLFFGSGTQLSVL.

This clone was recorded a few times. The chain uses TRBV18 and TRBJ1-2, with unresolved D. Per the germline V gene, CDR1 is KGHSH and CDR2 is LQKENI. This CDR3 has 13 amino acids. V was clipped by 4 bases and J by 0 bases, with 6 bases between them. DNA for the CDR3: TGTGCCAGCTCACAGGGAGCTAACTATGGCTACACCTTC. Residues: CASSQGANYGYTF.

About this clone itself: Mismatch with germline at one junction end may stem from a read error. The CDR3 DNA is TGCGCCAGCAGCTTCGGTACGACTAGCGGTCGAAACTTT. This encodes CASSFGTTSGRNF. The chain employs TRBV5-1 and TRBJ2-3; TRBD2 matches 9 bases. The germline gives CDR1 SGHRS, CDR2 YFSETQ. This CDR3 comprises 13 residues.

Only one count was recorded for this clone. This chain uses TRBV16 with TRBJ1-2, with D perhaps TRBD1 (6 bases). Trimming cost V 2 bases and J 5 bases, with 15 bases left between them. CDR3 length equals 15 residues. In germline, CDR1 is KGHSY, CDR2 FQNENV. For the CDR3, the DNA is TGTGCCAGCAGCCAAGTGCCACAGGGATTATATGGCTACACCTTC. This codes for CASSQVPQGLYGYTF. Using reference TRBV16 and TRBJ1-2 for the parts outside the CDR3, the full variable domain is GEEVAQTPKHLVRGEGQKAKLYCAPIKGHSYVFWYQQVLKNEFKFLISFQNENVFDETGMPKERFSAKCLPNSPCSLEIQATKLEDSAVYFCASSQVPQGLYGYTFGSGTRLTVV.

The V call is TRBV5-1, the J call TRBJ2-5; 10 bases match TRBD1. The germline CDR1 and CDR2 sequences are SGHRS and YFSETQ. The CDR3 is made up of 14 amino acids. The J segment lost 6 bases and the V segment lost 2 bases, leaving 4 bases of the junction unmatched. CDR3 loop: CASSFGTGEQTQYF. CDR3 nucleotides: TGCGCCAGCAGCTTTGGGACAGGGGAACAGACCCAGTACTTC.

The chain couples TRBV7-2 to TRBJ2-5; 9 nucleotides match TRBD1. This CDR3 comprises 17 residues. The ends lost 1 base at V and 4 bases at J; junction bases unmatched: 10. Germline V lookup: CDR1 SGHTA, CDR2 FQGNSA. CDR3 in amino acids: CASSLGRGTGFGETQYF. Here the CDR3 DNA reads TGTGCCAGCAGCTTAGGGAGAGGGACAGGGTTCGGAGAGACCCAGTACTTC.

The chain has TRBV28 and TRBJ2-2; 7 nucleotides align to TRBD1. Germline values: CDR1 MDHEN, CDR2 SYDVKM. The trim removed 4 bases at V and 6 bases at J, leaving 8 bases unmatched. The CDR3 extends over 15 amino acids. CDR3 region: CASSSPGTAAGELFF. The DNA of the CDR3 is TGTGCCAGCAGTTCTCCCGGGACAGCGGCCGGGGAGCTGTTTTTT. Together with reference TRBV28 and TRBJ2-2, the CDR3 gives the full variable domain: DVKVTQSSRYLVKRTGEKVFLECVQDMDHENMFWYRQDPGLGLRLIYFSYDVKMKEKGDIPEGYSVSREKKERFSLILESASTNQTSMYLCASSSPGTAAGELFFGEGSRLTVL.

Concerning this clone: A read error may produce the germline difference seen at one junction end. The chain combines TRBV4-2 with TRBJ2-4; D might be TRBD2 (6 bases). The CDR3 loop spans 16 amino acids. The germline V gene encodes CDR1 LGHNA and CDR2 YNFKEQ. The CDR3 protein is CASSQNRGWAKNSQYF. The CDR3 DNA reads TGTGCCAGCAGCCAAAATCGGGGGTGGGCCAAAAACAGTCAGTACTTC.

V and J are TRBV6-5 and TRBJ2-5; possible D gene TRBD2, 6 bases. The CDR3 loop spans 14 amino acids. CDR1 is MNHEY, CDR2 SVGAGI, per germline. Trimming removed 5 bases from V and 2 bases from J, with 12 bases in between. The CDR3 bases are TGTGCCAGCAGTCCCTTAGCGGAACAAGAGACCCAGTACTTC. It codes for CASSPLAEQETQYF.

The CDR3 region has the DNA TGCAGCGTTTGGACAGGGGGTGGCAATCAGCCCCAGCATTTT. Protein: CSVWTGGGNQPQHF. The chain employs TRBV29-1 and TRBJ1-5, with TRBD1 matching over 10 bases. This CDR3 spans 14 amino acids. V shed 5 bases, J shed 2 bases, and the junction held 3 bases outside the gene matches. From germline, CDR1 is SQVTM and CDR2 ANQGSEA.

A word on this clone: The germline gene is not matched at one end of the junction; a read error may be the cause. Here the CDR3 DNA reads TGTTCCAGCAGCTCCGAGGGGGGGTCATTGGCTGGCTACACCTTC. It codes for CSSSSEGGSLAGYTF. V is TRBV7-9 and J is TRBJ1-2; the D gene is possibly TRBD1 (6 bases). Germline assignment: CDR1 SEHNR and CDR2 FQNEAQ (reference sequence). The CDR3 covers 15 residues.

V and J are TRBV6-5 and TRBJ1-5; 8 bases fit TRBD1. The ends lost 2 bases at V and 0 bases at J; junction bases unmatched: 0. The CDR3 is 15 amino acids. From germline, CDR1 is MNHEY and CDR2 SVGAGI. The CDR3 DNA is TGTGCCAGCAGTTACGACAGGGGTAGCAATCAGCCCCAGCATTTT. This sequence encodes CASSYDRGSNQPQHF.

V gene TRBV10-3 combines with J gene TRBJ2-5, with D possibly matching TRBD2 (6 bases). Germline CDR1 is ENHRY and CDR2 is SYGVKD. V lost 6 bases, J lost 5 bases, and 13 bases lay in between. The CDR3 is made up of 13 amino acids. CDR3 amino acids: CAISPAGRETQYF. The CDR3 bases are TGTGCCATCAGCCCGGCAGGGAGGGAGACCCAGTACTTC.

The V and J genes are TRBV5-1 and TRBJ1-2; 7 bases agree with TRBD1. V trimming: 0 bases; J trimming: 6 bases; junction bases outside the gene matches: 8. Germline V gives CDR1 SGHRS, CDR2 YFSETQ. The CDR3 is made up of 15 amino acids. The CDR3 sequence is CASSLGTGRLDGYTF. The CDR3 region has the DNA TGCGCCAGCAGCTTGGGGACAGGCCGATTGGATGGCTACACCTTC. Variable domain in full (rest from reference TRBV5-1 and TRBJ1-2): KAGVTQTPRYLIKTRGQQVTLSCSPISGHRSVSWYQQTPGQGLQFLFEYFSETQRNKGNFPGRFSGRQFSNSRSEMNVSTLELGDSALYLCASSLGTGRLDGYTFGSGTRLTVV.

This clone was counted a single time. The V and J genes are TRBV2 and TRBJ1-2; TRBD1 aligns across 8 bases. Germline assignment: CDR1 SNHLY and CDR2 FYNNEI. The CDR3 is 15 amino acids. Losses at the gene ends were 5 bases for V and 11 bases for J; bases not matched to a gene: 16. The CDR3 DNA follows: TGTGCCAGCAGTTATACCGGGACAGGTCTAGGCGGTTACACCTTC. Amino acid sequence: CASSYTGTGLGGYTF.

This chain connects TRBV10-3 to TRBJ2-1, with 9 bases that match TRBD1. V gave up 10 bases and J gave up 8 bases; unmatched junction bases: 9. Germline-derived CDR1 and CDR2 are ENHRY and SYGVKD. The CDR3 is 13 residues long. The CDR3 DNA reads TGTGCCAGTAACCGGGACAGGGAACATGAGCAGTTCTTC. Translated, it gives CASNRDREHEQFF.

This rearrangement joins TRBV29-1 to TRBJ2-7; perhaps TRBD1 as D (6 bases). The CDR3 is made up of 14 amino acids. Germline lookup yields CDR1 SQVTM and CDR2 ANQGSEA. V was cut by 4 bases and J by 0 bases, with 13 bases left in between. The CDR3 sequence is CSVVGAPTSYEQYF. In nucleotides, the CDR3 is TGCAGCGTTGTGGGGGCCCCTACCTCCTACGAGCAGTACTTC.

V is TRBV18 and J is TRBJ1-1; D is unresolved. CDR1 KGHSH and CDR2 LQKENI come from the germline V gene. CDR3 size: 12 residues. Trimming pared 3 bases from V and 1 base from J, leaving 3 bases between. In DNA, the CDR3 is TGTGCCAGCTCACCCAGGAACACTGAAGCTTTCTTT. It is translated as CASSPRNTEAFF.

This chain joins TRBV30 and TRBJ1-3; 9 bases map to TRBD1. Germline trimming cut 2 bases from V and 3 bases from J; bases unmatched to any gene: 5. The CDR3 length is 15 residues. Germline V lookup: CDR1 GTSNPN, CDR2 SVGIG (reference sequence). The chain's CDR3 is CAWSLTGGGGNTIYF. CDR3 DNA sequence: TGTGCCTGGAGTCTAACAGGGGGCGGTGGAAACACCATATATTTT.

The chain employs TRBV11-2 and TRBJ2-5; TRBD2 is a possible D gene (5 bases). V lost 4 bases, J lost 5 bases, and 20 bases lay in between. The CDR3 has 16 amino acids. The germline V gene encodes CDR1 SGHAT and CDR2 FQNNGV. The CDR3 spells CASSSTRPAGRETQYF. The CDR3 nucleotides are TGTGCCAGCAGCTCAACCCGCCCCGCGGGTAGGGAGACCCAGTACTTC.

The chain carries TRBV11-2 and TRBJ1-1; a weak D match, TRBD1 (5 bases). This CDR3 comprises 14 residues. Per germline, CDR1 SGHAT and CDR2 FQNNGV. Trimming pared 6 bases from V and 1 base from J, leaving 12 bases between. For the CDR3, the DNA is TGTGCCAGCAGGGCGACAGTGTGGAACACTGAAGCTTTCTTT. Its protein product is CASRATVWNTEAFF.